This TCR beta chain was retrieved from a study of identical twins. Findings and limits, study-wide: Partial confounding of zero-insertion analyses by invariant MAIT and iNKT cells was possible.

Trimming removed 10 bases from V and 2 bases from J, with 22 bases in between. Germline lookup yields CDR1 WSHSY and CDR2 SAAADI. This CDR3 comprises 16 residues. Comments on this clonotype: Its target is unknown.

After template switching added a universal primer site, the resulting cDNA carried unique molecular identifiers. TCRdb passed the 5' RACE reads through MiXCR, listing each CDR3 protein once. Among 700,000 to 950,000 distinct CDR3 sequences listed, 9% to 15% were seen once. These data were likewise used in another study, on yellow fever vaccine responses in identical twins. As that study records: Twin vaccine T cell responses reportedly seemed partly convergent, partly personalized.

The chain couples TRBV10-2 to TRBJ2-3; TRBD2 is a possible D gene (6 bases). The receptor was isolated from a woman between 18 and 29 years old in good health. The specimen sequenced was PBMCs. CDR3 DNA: TGCGCCACCCTTACTAAAGGGAGGATTAACACAGATACGCAGTATTTT. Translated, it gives CATLTKGRINTDTQYF.